This T cell receptor (beta chain) stems from a study of post-analysis software for immune sequencing data. Tagging with unique molecular identifiers was a feature of the TCR beta cDNA libraries. MiXCR, applied by TCRdb to the PCR reads, yields one record per CDR3 protein. Of approximately 660,000 distinct CDR3 sequences in the sample, 55% to 60% were seen once. This clonotype has more than one count but fewer than ten. Its antigen is not known. General study points: Controls had significantly higher normalized Chao1 diversity than multiple sclerosis patients.

This clonotype was obtained from a girl aged 2 to 10 with multiple sclerosis. The sequenced material came from blood.

CDR3: CSVFGPRLNGYTF. In nucleotides, the CDR3 is TGCAGCGTTTTTGGGCCTCGCCTAAACGGCTACACCTTC. This chain links TRBV29-1 with TRBJ1-2; D gene uncertain. The CDR3 totals 13 residues. The germline V and J ends were trimmed by 5 bases and 8 bases, with 18 bases remaining between them. Germline CDR1 is SQVTM and CDR2 is ANQGSEA.